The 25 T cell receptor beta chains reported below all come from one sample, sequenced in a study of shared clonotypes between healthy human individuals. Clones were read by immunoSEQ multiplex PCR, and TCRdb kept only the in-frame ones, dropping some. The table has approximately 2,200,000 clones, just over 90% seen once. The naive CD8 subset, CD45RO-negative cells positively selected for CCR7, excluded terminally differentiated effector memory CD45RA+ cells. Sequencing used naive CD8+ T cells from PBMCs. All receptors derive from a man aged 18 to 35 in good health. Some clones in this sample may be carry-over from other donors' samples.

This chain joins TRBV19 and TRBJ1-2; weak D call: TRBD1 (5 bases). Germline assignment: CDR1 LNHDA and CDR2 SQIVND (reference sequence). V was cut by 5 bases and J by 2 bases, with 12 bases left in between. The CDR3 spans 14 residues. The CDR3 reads CASSSPTANYGYTF. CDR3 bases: TGTGCCAGTAGTTCCCCGACAGCCAACTATGGCTACACCTTC.

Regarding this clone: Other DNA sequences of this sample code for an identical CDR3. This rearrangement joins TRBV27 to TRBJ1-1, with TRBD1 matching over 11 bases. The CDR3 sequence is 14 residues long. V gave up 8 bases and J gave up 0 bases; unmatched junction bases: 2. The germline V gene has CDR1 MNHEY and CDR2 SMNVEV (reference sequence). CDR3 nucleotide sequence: TGTGCCAGCCGGGACAGGGGGTTGAACACTGAAGCTTTCTTT. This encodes CASRDRGLNTEAFF.

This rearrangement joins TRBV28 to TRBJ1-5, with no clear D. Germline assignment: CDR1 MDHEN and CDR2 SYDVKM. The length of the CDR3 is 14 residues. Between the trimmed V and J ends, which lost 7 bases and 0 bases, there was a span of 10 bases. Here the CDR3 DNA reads TGTGCCAGCATCAATCGGGTTAGCAATCAGCCCCAGCATTTT. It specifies CASINRVSNQPQHF.

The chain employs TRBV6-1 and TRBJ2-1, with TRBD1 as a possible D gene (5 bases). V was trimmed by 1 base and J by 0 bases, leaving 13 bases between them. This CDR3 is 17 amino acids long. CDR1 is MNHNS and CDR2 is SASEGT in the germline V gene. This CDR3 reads CASSEDDRLSSYNEQFF. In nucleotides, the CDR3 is TGTGCCAGCAGTGAAGATGACAGACTGAGCTCCTACAATGAGCAGTTCTTC.

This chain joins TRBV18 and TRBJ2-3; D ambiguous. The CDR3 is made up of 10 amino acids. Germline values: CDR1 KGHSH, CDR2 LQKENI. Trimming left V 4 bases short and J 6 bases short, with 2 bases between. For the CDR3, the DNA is TGTGCCAGCTCACTGGATACGCAGTATTTT. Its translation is CASSLDTQYF.

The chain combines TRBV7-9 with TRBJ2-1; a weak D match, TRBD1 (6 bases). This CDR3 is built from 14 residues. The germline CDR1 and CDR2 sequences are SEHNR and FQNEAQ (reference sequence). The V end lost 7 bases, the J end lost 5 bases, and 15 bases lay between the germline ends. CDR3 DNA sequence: TGTGCCAGCAACCTCCGGGACAACCACAATGAGCAGTTCTTC. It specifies CASNLRDNHNEQFF.

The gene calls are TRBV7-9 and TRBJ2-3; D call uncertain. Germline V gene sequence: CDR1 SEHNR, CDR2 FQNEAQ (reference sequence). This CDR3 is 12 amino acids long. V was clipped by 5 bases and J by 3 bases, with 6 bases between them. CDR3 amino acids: CASSRITDTQYF. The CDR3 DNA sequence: TGTGCCAGCAGCCGGATAACAGATACGCAGTATTTT.

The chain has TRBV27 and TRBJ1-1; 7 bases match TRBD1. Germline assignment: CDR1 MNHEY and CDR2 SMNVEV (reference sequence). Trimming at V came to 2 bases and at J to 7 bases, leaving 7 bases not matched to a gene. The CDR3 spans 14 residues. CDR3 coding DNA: TGTGCCAGCAGTTTAACCGGACAGGTAATTGAAGCTTTCTTT. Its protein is CASSLTGQVIEAFF.

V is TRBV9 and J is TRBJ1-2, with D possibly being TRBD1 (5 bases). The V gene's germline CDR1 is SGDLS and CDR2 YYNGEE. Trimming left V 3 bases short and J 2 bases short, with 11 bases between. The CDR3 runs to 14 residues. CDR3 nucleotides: TGTGCCAGCAGCGGGTGGGGGGAGAACTATGGCTACACCTTC. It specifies CASSGWGENYGYTF.

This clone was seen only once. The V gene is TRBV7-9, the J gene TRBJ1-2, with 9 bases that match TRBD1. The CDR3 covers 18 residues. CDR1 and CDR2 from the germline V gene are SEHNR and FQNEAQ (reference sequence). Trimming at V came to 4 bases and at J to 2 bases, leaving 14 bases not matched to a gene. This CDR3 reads CASSYLVTHRGPNYGYTF. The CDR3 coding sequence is TGTGCCAGCAGCTACCTAGTAACCCACAGGGGGCCCAACTATGGCTACACCTTC.

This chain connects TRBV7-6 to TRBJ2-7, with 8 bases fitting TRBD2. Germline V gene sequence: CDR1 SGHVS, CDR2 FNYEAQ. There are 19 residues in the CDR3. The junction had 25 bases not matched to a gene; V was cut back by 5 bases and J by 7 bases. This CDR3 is CASSLLGQSGSSHTVEQYF. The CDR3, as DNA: TGTGCCAGCAGCCTTTTAGGACAAAGCGGGAGTTCCCATACAGTGGAGCAGTACTTC.

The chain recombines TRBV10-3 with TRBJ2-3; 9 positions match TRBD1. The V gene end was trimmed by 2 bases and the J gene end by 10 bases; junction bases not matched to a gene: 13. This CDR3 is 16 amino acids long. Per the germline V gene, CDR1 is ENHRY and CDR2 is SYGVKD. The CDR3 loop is CAISEEGQGPQYPQYF. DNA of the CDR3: TGTGCCATCAGTGAGGAGGGACAGGGCCCACAATACCCGCAGTATTTT.

The CDR3 bases are TGTGCCAGCAGCTTAGCCGCAGGGGGATCCTACGAGCAGTACTTC. Residues: CASSLAAGGSYEQYF. This chain links TRBV11-2 with TRBJ2-7; 7 bases fit TRBD1. Unmatched junction bases numbered 4, after V lost 1 base and J lost 1 base. CDR1 is SGHAT, CDR2 FQNNGV, per germline. CDR3 size: 15 residues.

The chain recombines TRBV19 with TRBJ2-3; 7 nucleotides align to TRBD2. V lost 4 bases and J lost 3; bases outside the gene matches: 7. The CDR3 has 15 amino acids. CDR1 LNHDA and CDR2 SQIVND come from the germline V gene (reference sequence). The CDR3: CASSTSGFGTDTQYF. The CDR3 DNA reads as TGTGCCAGTAGTACTAGCGGTTTTGGGACAGATACGCAGTATTTT.

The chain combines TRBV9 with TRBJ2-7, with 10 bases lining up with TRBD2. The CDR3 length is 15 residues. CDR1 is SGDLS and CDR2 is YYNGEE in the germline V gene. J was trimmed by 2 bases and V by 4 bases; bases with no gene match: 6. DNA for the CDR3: TGTGCCAGCAGCCCCACTACTAGCGGGGCCTACGAGCAGTACTTC. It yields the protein CASSPTTSGAYEQYF.

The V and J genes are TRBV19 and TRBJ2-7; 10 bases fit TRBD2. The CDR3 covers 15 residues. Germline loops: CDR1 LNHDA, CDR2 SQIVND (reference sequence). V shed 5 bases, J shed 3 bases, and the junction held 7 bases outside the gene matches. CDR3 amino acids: CASSFSSGGNYEQYF. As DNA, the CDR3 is TGTGCCAGTAGTTTTTCTAGCGGGGGAAACTACGAGCAGTACTTC.

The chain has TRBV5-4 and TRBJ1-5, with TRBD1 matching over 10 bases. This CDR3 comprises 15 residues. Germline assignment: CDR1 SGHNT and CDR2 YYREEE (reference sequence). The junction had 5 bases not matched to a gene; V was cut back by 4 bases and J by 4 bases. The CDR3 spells CASSLDRGMNQPQHF. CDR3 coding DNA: TGTGCCAGCAGCCTGGACAGGGGGATGAATCAGCCCCAGCATTTT.

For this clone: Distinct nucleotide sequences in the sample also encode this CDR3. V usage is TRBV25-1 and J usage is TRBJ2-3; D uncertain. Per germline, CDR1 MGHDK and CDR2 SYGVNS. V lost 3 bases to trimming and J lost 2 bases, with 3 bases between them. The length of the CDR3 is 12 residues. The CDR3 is CASSDNTDTQYF. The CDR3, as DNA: TGTGCCAGCAGTGATAACACAGATACGCAGTATTTT.

Here the CDR3 reads CASSTSRNTEAFF. In nucleotides, the CDR3 is TGTGCCAGCAGCACGTCAAGGAACACTGAAGCTTTCTTT. The chain recombines TRBV5-6 with TRBJ1-1; D not certain. Germline CDR1 and CDR2: SGHDT and YYEEEE. The germline V and J ends were trimmed by 4 bases and 1 base, with 8 bases remaining between them. The CDR3 extends over 13 amino acids.

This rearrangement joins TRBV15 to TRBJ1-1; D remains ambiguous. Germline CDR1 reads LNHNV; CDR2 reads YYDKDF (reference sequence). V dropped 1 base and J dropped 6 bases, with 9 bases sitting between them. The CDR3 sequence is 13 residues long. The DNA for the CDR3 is TGTGCCACCAGCAGAGGGGAAGGACCTGAAGCTTTCTTT. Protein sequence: CATSRGEGPEAFF. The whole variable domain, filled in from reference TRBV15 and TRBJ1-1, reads DAMVIQNPRYQVTQFGKPVTLSCSQTLNHNVMYWYQQKSSQAPKLLFHYYDKDFNNEADTPDNFQSRRPNTSFCFLDIRSPGLGDTAMYLCATSRGEGPEAFFGQGTRLTVV.

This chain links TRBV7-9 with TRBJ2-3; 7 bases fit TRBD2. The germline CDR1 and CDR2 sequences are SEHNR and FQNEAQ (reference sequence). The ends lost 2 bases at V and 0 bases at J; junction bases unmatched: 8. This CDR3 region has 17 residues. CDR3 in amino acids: CASSLWVGGPSTDTQYF. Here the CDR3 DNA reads TGTGCCAGCAGCTTATGGGTGGGAGGGCCTAGCACAGATACGCAGTATTTT.

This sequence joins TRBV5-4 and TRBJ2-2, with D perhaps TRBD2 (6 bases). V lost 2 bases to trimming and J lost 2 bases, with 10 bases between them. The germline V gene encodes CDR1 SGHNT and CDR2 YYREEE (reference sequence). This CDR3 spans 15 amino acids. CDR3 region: CASSFGTENTGELFF. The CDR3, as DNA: TGTGCCAGCAGCTTCGGGACTGAAAACACCGGGGAGCTGTTTTTT. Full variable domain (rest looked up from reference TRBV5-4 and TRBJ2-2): ETGVTQSPTHLIKTRGQQVTLRCSSQSGHNTVSWYQQALGQGPQFIFQYYREEENGRGNFPPRFSGLQFPNYSSELNVNALELDDSALYLCASSFGTENTGELFFGEGSRLTVL.

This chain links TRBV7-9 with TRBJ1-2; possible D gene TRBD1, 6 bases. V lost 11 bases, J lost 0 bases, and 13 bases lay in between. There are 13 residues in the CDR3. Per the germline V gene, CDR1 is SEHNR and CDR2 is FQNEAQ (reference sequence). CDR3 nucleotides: TGTGCCGGAAAGGGGGGATCTAACTATGGCTACACCTTC. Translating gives CAGKGGSNYGYTF.

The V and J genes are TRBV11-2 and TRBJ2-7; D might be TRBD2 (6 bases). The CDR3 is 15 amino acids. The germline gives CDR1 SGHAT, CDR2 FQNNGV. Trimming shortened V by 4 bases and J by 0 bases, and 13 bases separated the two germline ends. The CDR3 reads CASSSPGLSSYEQYF. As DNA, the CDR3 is TGTGCCAGCAGCTCACCGGGACTTTCCTCCTACGAGCAGTACTTC.

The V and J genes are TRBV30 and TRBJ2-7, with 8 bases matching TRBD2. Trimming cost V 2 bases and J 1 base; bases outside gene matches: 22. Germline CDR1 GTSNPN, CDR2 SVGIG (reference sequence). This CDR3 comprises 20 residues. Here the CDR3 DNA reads TGTGCCTGGAGTTCCGGCCCCCCCACAGGAGCGGGAGAATATTCCTACGAGCAGTACTTC. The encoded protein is CAWSSGPPTGAGEYSYEQYF.